These T cell receptor beta chains were read from a single sample in a study of blood T cell repertoires in COVID-19. The protocol was immunoSEQ multiplex PCR, while the TCRdb copy is restricted to in-frame clones and leaves out a portion. The table has approximately 250,000 clones, about nine tenths seen once; the top ten hold roughly 4%. The specimen was PBMCs or T cells enriched from blood (not recorded which). These receptor sequences come from a woman aged 25 to 39 with acute COVID-19. Both conserved end residues are part of each CDR3. The order of the fields is D gene, clone size, J gene, V gene, CDR3 DNA, CDR3 protein. A D gene is named only where the DNA matches it firmly. Some rows mark clone size as missing; the rest say once, few, many or name a class of expanded clone.

d_gene: TRBD2; abundance: NA; j_gene: TRBJ2-3; v_gene: TRBV3-1/TRBV3-2; CDR3nt: TGTGCCAGCAGCCACATTGGGGAGGGTTCAGATACGCAGTATTTT; CDR3aa: CASSHIGEGSDTQYF
d_gene: NA; abundance: NA; j_gene: TRBJ1-1; v_gene: TRBV29-1; CDR3nt: TGCAGCGTTGAAGGGCAGGGAGGGGATACTGAAGCTTTCTTT; CDR3aa: CSVEGQGGDTEAFF
d_gene: NA; abundance: NA; j_gene: TRBJ2-4; v_gene: TRBV7-2; CDR3nt: TGTGCCAGCAGCTCCTGGGAGGTCGGAGACATTCAGTACTTC; CDR3aa: CASSSWEVGDIQYF
d_gene: NA; abundance: NA; j_gene: TRBJ2-1; v_gene: TRBV4-2; CDR3nt: TGTGCCAGCAGCCAACCCGAGAATGAGCAGTTCTTC; CDR3aa: CASSQPENEQFF
d_gene: NA; abundance: NA; j_gene: TRBJ1-1; v_gene: TRBV5-5; CDR3nt: TGTGCCAGCAGCTTGGGCCGGGTGAACACTGAAGCTTTCTTT; CDR3aa: CASSLGRVNTEAFF
d_gene: NA; abundance: NA; j_gene: TRBJ2-7; v_gene: TRBV27; CDR3nt: TGTGCCAGCAGTTTAAGTTTATCACAGTCCAGCTACGAGCAGTACTTC; CDR3aa: CASSLSLSQSSYEQYF
d_gene: TRBD1; abundance: NA; j_gene: TRBJ1-1; v_gene: TRBV10-1; CDR3nt: TGCGCCAGCAGTTACAGGGGATTGAACACTGAAGCTTTCTTT; CDR3aa: CASSYRGLNTEAFF
d_gene: NA; abundance: NA; j_gene: TRBJ2-7; v_gene: TRBV18; CDR3nt: TGTGCCAGCTCACCCTCCTCCTACGAGCAGTACTTC; CDR3aa: CASSPSSYEQYF
d_gene: TRBD1; abundance: NA; j_gene: TRBJ1-5; v_gene: TRBV6-5; CDR3nt: TGTGCCAGCGCCGTAACAGGGGTGAGCAATCAGCCCCAGCATTTT; CDR3aa: CASAVTGVSNQPQHF
d_gene: NA; abundance: NA; j_gene: TRBJ1-2; v_gene: TRBV4-3; CDR3nt: TGCGCCAGCAGCCAAGATTTTCCGCAGGCTTATGGCTACACCTTC; CDR3aa: CASSQDFPQAYGYTF
d_gene: NA; abundance: NA; j_gene: TRBJ2-3; v_gene: TRBV27; CDR3nt: TGTGCCAGCAGCTTTAAGCCGCTCCCCTCAGATACGCAGTATTTT; CDR3aa: CASSFKPLPSDTQYF
d_gene: TRBD1; abundance: once; j_gene: TRBJ2-3; v_gene: TRBV18; CDR3nt: TGTGCCAGCTCACCATTCGGGACAGGGTTAACAGATACGCAGTATTTT; CDR3aa: CASSPFGTGLTDTQYF
d_gene: NA; abundance: NA; j_gene: TRBJ2-2; v_gene: TRBV7-9; CDR3nt: TGTGCCAGCAGCTCTCCGGAGACGAACACCGGGGAGCTGTTTTTT; CDR3aa: CASSSPETNTGELFF
d_gene: NA; abundance: once; j_gene: TRBJ2-2; v_gene: TRBV5-6; CDR3nt: TGTGCCAGCAGCGGAAAGGACTGGATCGGGGAGCTGTTTTTT; CDR3aa: CASSGKDWIGELFF
d_gene: NA; abundance: NA; j_gene: TRBJ2-7; v_gene: TRBV4-3; CDR3nt: TGCGCCAGCAGCCAGGAGTGGACTACGAGCTCCTACGAGCAGTACTTC; CDR3aa: CASSQEWTTSSYEQYF
d_gene: TRBD2; abundance: NA; j_gene: TRBJ2-1; v_gene: TRBV14; CDR3nt: TGTGCCAGCAGCCAAGAGAGGTGGCAGCGGGAGTGGAATGAGCAGTTCTTC; CDR3aa: CASSQERWQREWNEQFF